Included here is one T cell receptor (beta chain) sequence, with context. Its antigen is unknown. Losses at the gene ends were 1 base for V and 5 bases for J; bases not matched to a gene: 3. The CDR3 extends over 15 amino acids. In germline, CDR1 is MNHNS, CDR2 SASEGT. These data originate in a study of T cell responses to AZD1222 COVID-19 vaccine. Study-wide results and caveats: Clonal diversity was possibly underestimated, and white British individuals and females predominated among donors. Only a handful of AZD1222 recipients were seropositive at baseline.

The repertoire was sequenced with immunoSEQ multiplex PCR; TCRdb's copy has only in-frame clones and lacks some. The sample contains roughly 120,000 clones, 88% of which appear only once. The chain joins TRBV6-1 to TRBJ1-4; 8 bases map to TRBD1. The sample consisted of peripheral blood, taken 28 days after the second AZD1222 dose. The TCR originated in an adult who received the AZD1222 COVID-19 vaccine. The CDR3 DNA reads TGTGCCAGCAGTGAAGGCAGGACAGGGAATGAAAAACTGTTTTTT. Its protein product is CASSEGRTGNEKLFF.